The 14 T cell receptor beta chains listed next were all sequenced from one sample in a study of shared clonotypes between healthy human individuals (dated by TCRdb to about 2020). The library was obtained by the immunoSEQ multiplex PCR assay. The immuneACCESS repertoire file appears here via TCRdb, limited to in-frame rearrangements. These files lack a portion of the clones; in checked studies, under half of the deficit traces to unresolved V genes, and the cause of the others is not known. The sample records millions of clones, roughly 94% of which are singletons. The top ten clonotypes cover about 0.13% of the sample. Source material: naive CD4+ T cells sorted from blood. Interpreted using the paper, the cell subset or site label stands for: CD45RA+ positively selected. These receptors all come from a man between 18 and 35 years old in good health.

V and J are TRBV19 and TRBJ2-1, with 7 nucleotides matching TRBD2. This CDR3 comprises 14 residues. V was clipped by 5 bases and J by 4 bases; unmatched bases: 5. Germline V lookup: CDR1 LNHDA, CDR2 SQIVND (reference sequence). The CDR3 DNA reads as TGTGCCAGTAGTGAGACTAGCAGTTACAATGAGCAGTTCTTC. It translates to CASSETSSYNEQFF.

This chain links TRBV10-3 with TRBJ2-1; TRBD2 matches at 11 bases. This CDR3 spans 15 amino acids. Per germline, CDR1 ENHRY and CDR2 SYGVKD. The J segment lost 8 bases and the V segment lost 2 bases, leaving 5 bases of the junction unmatched. Here the CDR3 DNA reads TGTGCCATCAGTGAGGAGACTAGCGGGACCTATGAGCAGTTCTTC. Protein product: CAISEETSGTYEQFF.

The J gene is TRBJ1-6, the V gene TRBV5-1; 9 bases map to TRBD1. CDR1 SGHRS and CDR2 YFSETQ come from the germline V gene. With 4 bases clipped from V and 2 bases from J, the junction kept 7 bases outside the gene matches. This CDR3 has 17 residues. The CDR3 DNA is TGCGCCAGCAGCGAACGGACAGGGGAGCCCTATAATTCACCCCTCCACTTT. The encoded protein is CASSERTGEPYNSPLHF.

V usage is TRBV28 and J usage is TRBJ2-2, with D perhaps assigned TRBD1 or TRBD2 (5 bases each). This CDR3 contains 15 residues. CDR1 is MDHEN and CDR2 is SYDVKM in the germline V gene. Trimming cost V 3 bases and J 2 bases, with 10 bases left between them. CDR3 in amino acids: CASSFRDLNTGELFF. The CDR3 DNA reads TGTGCCAGCAGTTTCCGGGACCTCAACACCGGGGAGCTGTTTTTT.

CDR3 region: CASSLAAAGNQPQHF. Written as DNA, the CDR3 is TGTGCCAGCAGCTTAGCGGCGGCAGGCAATCAGCCCCAGCATTTT. The rearrangement links TRBV7-2 to TRBJ1-5; D not resolved. This CDR3 region has 15 residues. Germline assignment: CDR1 SGHTA and CDR2 FQGNSA. Trimming pared 0 bases from V and 2 bases from J, leaving 8 bases between.

This clone was seen once. The CDR3 region is CASSYFSSGGVDTQYF. For the CDR3, the DNA is TGTGCCAGCAGTTACTTCTCTAGCGGGGGGGTGGATACGCAGTATTTT. V is TRBV6-5 and J is TRBJ2-3; 12 bases agree with TRBD2. This CDR3 is built from 16 residues. CDR1 is MNHEY, CDR2 SVGAGI, per germline. The trim removed 1 base at V and 6 bases at J, leaving 5 bases unmatched.

The chain uses TRBV5-1 and TRBJ2-2, with unresolved D. The CDR3 has 17 residues. The ends were cut back, 4 bases at V and 0 bases at J, with 16 bases in the middle. The germline V gene has CDR1 SGHRS and CDR2 YFSETQ. This CDR3 reads CASSRTVKGANTGELFF. The CDR3 DNA is TGCGCCAGCAGCCGAACTGTCAAAGGAGCGAACACCGGGGAGCTGTTTTTT.

This chain uses TRBV5-4 with TRBJ2-5; D is unresolved. This CDR3 contains 15 residues. Germline V CDR1 and CDR2: SGHNT, YYREEE (reference sequence). Trimming shortened V by 3 bases and J by 1 base, and 13 bases separated the two germline ends. CDR3 residues: CASSSIDGPQETQYF. The CDR3 DNA is TGTGCCAGCAGCTCAATTGATGGCCCCCAAGAGACCCAGTACTTC.

The CDR3 is CASSQTGSLNYGYTF. CDR3 coding DNA: TGCGCCAGCAGCCAAACAGGCAGCTTGAACTATGGCTACACCTTC. The chain employs TRBV4-1 and TRBJ1-2; TRBD1 is a possible D gene (5 bases). CDR1 and CDR2 from the germline V gene are MGHRA and YSYEKL. The CDR3 extends over 15 amino acids. Trimming stripped 2 bases from V and 2 bases from J, with 12 bases between.

The genes are TRBV4-3 and TRBJ2-2; 9 bases line up with TRBD2. Germline loops: CDR1 LGHNA, CDR2 YSLEER. Trimming at V came to 4 bases and at J to 7 bases, leaving 4 bases not matched to a gene. The CDR3 is 14 residues long. The CDR3, as DNA: TGCGCCAGCAGCCTTAGCGGGAGAGACGGGGAGCTGTTTTTT. Amino acid sequence: CASSLSGRDGELFF.

The chain uses TRBV29-1 and TRBJ2-1; D ambiguous. Trimming shortened V by 6 bases and J by 10 bases, and 13 bases separated the two germline ends. The germline V gene encodes CDR1 SQVTM and CDR2 ANQGSEA. CDR3 length: 11 amino acids. The CDR3 bases are TGCAGCGTGGCCTTGCCGCGGGAGCAGTTCTTC. Translation: CSVALPREQFF.

J is TRBJ1-1 and V is TRBV19; D gene uncertain. V was trimmed by 3 bases and J by 4 bases, leaving 15 bases between them. This CDR3 region has 15 residues. In germline, CDR1 is LNHDA, CDR2 SQIVND (reference sequence). DNA of the CDR3: TGTGCCAGTAGTATCACCCCGGGCGAATTCACTGAAGCTTTCTTT. This translates into CASSITPGEFTEAFF.

The chain combines TRBV30 with TRBJ1-1; D is uncertain. The CDR3 spans 13 residues. V gave up 4 bases and J gave up 0 bases, with 9 bases separating them. Germline CDR1 and CDR2: GTSNPN and SVGIG (reference sequence). CDR3 amino acids: CAWKPLLNTEAFF. The CDR3 coding sequence is TGTGCCTGGAAGCCCCTTTTGAACACTGAAGCTTTCTTT.

Comment on this clone: The junction shows a germline mismatch at one end, possibly a read error. This chain connects TRBV7-9 to TRBJ1-1, with a weak D call TRBD1 (5 bases). This CDR3 has 14 residues. Germline CDR1 is SEHNR and CDR2 is FQNEAQ (reference sequence). The CDR3 region has the DNA TGTGCCAGCATCTTAGGGACTGGGAACACTGAAGCTTTCTTT. Translation gives CASILGTGNTEAFF.